This entry lists 32 T cell receptor beta chains sequenced from one sample in a study of T cells in Graves' hyperthyroidism and ophthalmopathy. RNA transcripts gave rise to amplified TCR beta CDR3 regions. TCR CDR3 regions were first amplified by RT-PCR with HTBI primers. TCRdb recomputed calls from the multiplex PCR reads with MiXCR, one row per CDR3 protein. The repertoire has about half a million distinct CDR3 sequences, roughly a quarter of them found once; the top ten carry about 11%. The sample comprised blood. These receptors were obtained from a woman aged 25 to 45 with Graves' ophthalmopathy.

Ten or more counts support this clonotype. This sequence joins TRBV6-5 and TRBJ1-5; a weak D match, TRBD1 (5 bases). V was pared by 6 bases and J by 1 base, with 16 bases between. The CDR3 totals 16 residues. CDR1 is MNHEY and CDR2 is SVGAGI in the germline V gene. CDR3 protein: CASSLVGGVSNQPQHF. The CDR3 nucleotides are TGTGCCAGCAGCCTAGTCGGGGGGGTAAGCAATCAGCCCCAGCATTTT.

This clonotype was counted ten times or more. V is TRBV6-2 or TRBV6-3 and J is TRBJ1-2; 7 bases fit TRBD1. This CDR3 is built from 13 residues. CDR1 is MNHEY, CDR2 SVGEGT, per germline. With V trimmed by 2 bases and J by 4 bases, 1 base remained unmatched. This CDR3 reads CASSYGTVYGYTF. The CDR3 DNA follows: TGTGCCAGCAGTTACGGGACAGTCTATGGCTACACCTTC.

The chain carries TRBV6-5 and TRBJ1-1, with TRBD1 as a possible D gene (6 bases). Trimming cost V 4 bases and J 1 base, with 13 bases left between them. Germline loops: CDR1 MNHEY, CDR2 SVGAGI. This CDR3 is 15 amino acids long. The CDR3 loop reads CASSWGPRGNTEAFF. For the CDR3, the DNA is TGTGCCAGCAGTTGGGGGCCCAGGGGGAACACTGAAGCTTTCTTT.

J is TRBJ1-5 and V is TRBV12-3 or TRBV12-4; D not resolved. The CDR3 has 14 residues. V was trimmed by 5 bases and J by 1 base, leaving 9 bases between them. The DNA for the CDR3 is TGTGCCAGCAGTGCCTACAGCAGCAATCAGCCCCAGCATTTT. This codes for CASSAYSSNQPQHF.

This clonotype occurred a few times. The chain links TRBV18 to TRBJ1-3, with no clear D. The V and J ends lost 2 bases and 0 bases respectively, with 8 bases between them. CDR1 and CDR2 (germline): KGHSH, LQKENI. The CDR3 contains 15 residues. This CDR3 reads CASSPIDGSGNTIYF. The CDR3 DNA reads as TGTGCCAGCTCACCAATAGACGGCTCTGGAAACACCATATATTTT.

This clonotype was found a few times. The chain has TRBV2 and TRBJ1-1; D call uncertain. V dropped 3 bases and J dropped 1 base, with 9 bases sitting between them. Looked up from germline, CDR1 is SNHLY and CDR2 is FYNNEI. The CDR3 consists of 14 residues. CDR3 nucleotides: TGTGCCAGCAGTGAGAGTCCCAGGAACACTGAAGCTTTCTTT. Its translation is CASSESPRNTEAFF.

This clonotype was seen many times. V gene TRBV19 combines with J gene TRBJ1-2; D might be TRBD1 (5 bases). This CDR3 region has 15 residues. Germline V gives CDR1 LNHDA, CDR2 SQIVND (reference sequence). V was shortened by 3 bases and J by 6 bases, with 17 bases between the two germline ends. The CDR3 nucleotides are TGTGCCAGTAGTATCGCTCGGGGGAGTGATCATGGCTACACCTTC. It codes for CASSIARGSDHGYTF.

Points on this clonotype: A much larger clone lies a single base off, so this may be a read error. The chain has TRBV6-1 and TRBJ1-1; D perhaps matches TRBD1 (5 bases). Germline CDR1 and CDR2: MNHNS and SASEGT. The CDR3 runs to 15 residues. Here the CDR3 reads CASSVTPGRYTEACF. CDR3 DNA sequence: TGTGCCAGCAGCGTTACACCGGGACGGTACACTGAAGCTTGCTTT.

There are many counts of this clonotype. This chain connects TRBV6-2 or TRBV6-3 to TRBJ2-5; 10 bases match TRBD2. Germline V gives CDR1 MNHEY, CDR2 SVGEGT. This CDR3 has 15 residues. Losses at the gene ends were 7 bases for V and 5 bases for J; bases not matched to a gene: 10. CDR3: CASNSLAGVLETQYF. CDR3 coding DNA: TGTGCCAGCAATTCGCTAGCGGGAGTCTTGGAGACCCAGTACTTC.

This clonotype was detected ten times or more. The rearrangement uses TRBV7-9 and TRBJ2-7; D not resolved. V gave up 3 bases and J gave up 0 bases, with 6 bases separating them. The CDR3 sequence is 13 residues long. CDR1 and CDR2 from the germline V gene are SEHNR and FQNEAQ (reference sequence). CDR3 amino acids: CASSFYSSYEQYF. For the CDR3, the DNA is TGTGCCAGCAGCTTTTACAGCTCCTACGAGCAGTACTTC.

The chain couples TRBV4-1 to TRBJ2-7, with D possibly TRBD1 on 6 matching bases. This CDR3 has 16 amino acids. Between the trimmed V and J ends, which lost 2 bases and 5 bases, there was a span of 19 bases. Germline lookup yields CDR1 MGHRA and CDR2 YSYEKL. The CDR3 loop reads CASSQYVIRDKNEQYF. In DNA form, the CDR3 reads TGCGCCAGCAGCCAATACGTTATCCGGGACAAGAACGAGCAGTACTTC.

This clonotype was detected many times. Sequence at one end of the junction differs from germline and may be a read error. The chain employs TRBV2 and TRBJ2-3, with D uncertain. Germline V gives CDR1 SNHLY, CDR2 FYNNEI. This CDR3 is 13 amino acids long. Here the CDR3 DNA reads TGTGCCAGCAGCGAAGTCTATTCAGATACGCAGTATTTT. Translated: CASSEVYSDTQYF.

In the case of this clonotype: One base away lies a much larger clone, so this may be a sequencing read error. This CDR3 is missing its conserved last phenylalanine or tryptophan, likely due to a read error. V and J are TRBV7-2 and TRBJ1-5; possible D gene TRBD1, 5 bases. The V gene lost 0 bases and the J gene lost 8 bases, with 17 bases spanning the gap. CDR3 size: 16 residues. The V gene's germline CDR1 is SGHTA and CDR2 FQGNSA. CDR3 nucleotide sequence: TGTGCCAGCAGCTTAGCGTTCGGGGGACTGGGTGAGCCCCAGCATTCT. Its translation: CASSLAFGGLGEPQHS.

Regarding this clonotype: An end of the junction does not agree with germline; a read error may underlie this. This chain connects TRBV12-3 or TRBV12-4 to TRBJ2-7, with a weak D call TRBD1 (5 bases). CDR3 length: 15 amino acids. The CDR3 spells CAISDGRGNVYEQYF. The CDR3 nucleotides are TGTGCCATCAGTGATGGAAGGGGAAATGTCTACGAGCAGTACTTC.

This chain links TRBV25-1 with TRBJ1-6; D is undetermined. The CDR3 contains 13 residues. Looked up from germline, CDR1 is MGHDK and CDR2 is SYGVNS. V lost 7 bases to trimming and J lost 0 bases, with 4 bases between them. CDR3 nucleotide sequence: TGTGCCAGCACGAGCTCCTATAATTCACCCCTCCACTTT. Protein: CASTSSYNSPLHF.

This chain links TRBV3-1 with TRBJ1-5; D might be TRBD1 (5 bases). Between the trimmed V and J ends, which lost 6 bases and 7 bases, there was a span of 19 bases. Germline V gene lookup returns CDR1 LGHDT and CDR2 YNNKEL (reference sequence). CDR3 size: 15 residues. For the CDR3, the DNA is TGTGCCAGCAGTACCCCGGGGAGGGGCGTACAGCCCCAGCATTTT. Amino acid sequence: CASSTPGRGVQPQHF. Looking up the rest from reference TRBV3-1 and TRBJ1-5 gives the full variable domain: DTAVSQTPKYLVTQMGNDKSIKCEQNLGHDTMYWYKQDSKKFLKIMFSYNNKELIINETVPNRFSPKSPDKAHLNLHINSLELGDSAVYFCASSTPGRGVQPQHFGDGTRLSIL.

This chain connects TRBV13 to TRBJ1-5, with no clear D. V lost 7 bases and J 0 bases, leaving 10 bases between the germline ends. Per the germline V gene, CDR1 is PRHDT and CDR2 is FYEKMQ (reference sequence). The CDR3 is 14 amino acids. CDR3 DNA sequence: TGTGCCAGCATCCCATGGGATAGCAATCAGCCCCAGCATTTT. Protein sequence: CASIPWDSNQPQHF.

There are many counts of this clonotype. The rearrangement joins TRBV13 to TRBJ1-2, with TRBD1 matching 9 bases. The germline gives CDR1 PRHDT, CDR2 FYEKMQ (reference sequence). V was clipped by 5 bases and J by 4 bases; unmatched bases: 11. CDR3 size: 16 residues. In nucleotides, the CDR3 is TGTGCCAGCAGCCGAGACCCGGGACAGGGACGCTATGGCTACACCTTC. Its translation is CASSRDPGQGRYGYTF.

This clonotype was counted a few times. J is TRBJ1-5 and V is TRBV6-5; perhaps TRBD1 as D (6 bases). CDR3 length: 16 residues. V gave up 4 bases and J gave up 4 bases, with 17 bases separating them. CDR1 is MNHEY and CDR2 is SVGAGI in the germline V gene. CDR3 amino acids: CASSSPTGNKNQPQHF. The CDR3 DNA sequence: TGTGCCAGCAGTTCGCCAACAGGGAACAAGAATCAGCCCCAGCATTTT.

The chain carries TRBV5-6 and TRBJ1-2, with no clear D. The V end was cut by 5 bases, the J end by 8 bases, with 16 bases between. Germline lookup yields CDR1 SGHDT and CDR2 YYEEEE. This CDR3 has 13 residues. The CDR3 nucleotides are TGTGCCAGCAGACACGACGGAAGCTACGGCTACACCTTC. Amino acid sequence: CASRHDGSYGYTF.

V and J are TRBV19 and TRBJ1-1, with D maybe TRBD1 (5 bases). This CDR3 is built from 17 residues. The V and J ends lost 5 bases and 1 base respectively, with 20 bases between them. Per the germline V gene, CDR1 is LNHDA and CDR2 is SQIVND (reference sequence). The CDR3 loop reads CASSFSIIVTANTEAFF. CDR3 in DNA: TGTGCCAGTAGTTTTAGCATTATTGTGACAGCGAACACTGAAGCTTTCTTT.

This clonotype showed up many times. The rearrangement joins TRBV15 to TRBJ1-2; D ambiguous. Trimming removed 5 bases at V and 4 bases at J, with 14 bases between. This CDR3 is 14 amino acids long. The germline gives CDR1 LNHNV, CDR2 YYDKDF (reference sequence). CDR3: CATSARLQSYGYTF. The DNA of the CDR3 is TGTGCCACCAGCGCCCGGCTACAAAGCTATGGCTACACCTTC.

This clonotype occurred many times. This chain links TRBV7-8 with TRBJ1-5; TRBD1 is a possible D gene (6 bases). V lost 5 bases and J lost 2, with 10 bases in between. This CDR3 is 14 amino acids long. CDR1 and CDR2 (germline): SGHVS, FQNEAQ. The CDR3 sequence: CASSLRQGNQPQHF. In DNA, the CDR3 is TGTGCCAGCAGCCTTCGACAGGGCAATCAGCCCCAGCATTTT.

This clonotype has ten or more counts. This sequence joins TRBV28 and TRBJ1-1; D gene unclear. This CDR3 spans 15 amino acids. V was pared by 5 bases and J by 5 bases, with 18 bases between. Germline V gene sequence: CDR1 MDHEN, CDR2 SYDVKM. The CDR3 DNA follows: TGTGCCAGCAGTACCCAATGGACGGCGGGGACTGAAGCTTTCTTT. It is translated as CASSTQWTAGTEAFF.

This clonotype was seen at least ten times. The chain combines TRBV6-1 with TRBJ1-5; D gene ambiguous. This CDR3 is built from 12 residues. V lost 3 bases, J lost 4 bases, and 4 bases lay in between. The V gene's germline CDR1 is MNHNS and CDR2 SASEGT. This CDR3 is CASSDRNQPQHF. The CDR3 nucleotides read TGTGCCAGCAGTGACCGGAATCAGCCCCAGCATTTT.

This clonotype was recorded a few times. A read error may be the cause here, since a much bigger clone is one base away. No conserved phenylalanine or tryptophan is present at the end of the CDR3, so a read error is the likely explanation. CDR3 amino acids: CASSPRGGGVYEQYS. DNA of the CDR3: TGTGCCAGCTCACCACGAGGCGGGGGGGTCTACGAGCAGTACTCC. The chain joins TRBV18 to TRBJ2-7; 9 positions agree with TRBD2. V trimming: 1 base; J trimming: 3 bases; junction bases outside the gene matches: 4. This CDR3 has 15 residues. Germline V gives CDR1 KGHSH, CDR2 LQKENI.

At least ten counts were recorded for this clonotype. CDR3: CASSPGANVLTF. The CDR3 coding sequence is TGTGCCAGCAGCCCTGGGGCCAACGTCCTGACTTTC. The V call is TRBV7-2, the J call TRBJ2-6; the D is unclear. Germline-derived CDR1 and CDR2 are SGHTA and FQGNSA. The CDR3 has 12 amino acids. Trimming removed 5 bases from V and 2 bases from J, with 1 base in between.

This clonotype has at least ten counts. V usage is TRBV30 and J usage is TRBJ1-2; D gene uncertain. This CDR3 has 12 residues. The ends were cut back, 1 base at V and 2 bases at J, with 5 bases in the middle. The germline V gene encodes CDR1 GTSNPN and CDR2 SVGIG (reference sequence). The CDR3 reads CAWSDTNYGYTF. The CDR3 DNA sequence: TGTGCCTGGAGTGACACAAACTATGGCTACACCTTC.

This clonotype was seen repeatedly, ten times or more. This chain joins TRBV6-5 and TRBJ1-5; weak D call: TRBD1 (6 bases). This CDR3 region has 16 residues. The V end was cut by 6 bases, the J end by 2 bases, with 17 bases between. The germline gives CDR1 MNHEY, CDR2 SVGAGI. The CDR3 sequence is CASRLQGNGRNQPQHF. The CDR3 coding sequence is TGTGCCAGCAGATTACAGGGTAATGGACGCAATCAGCCCCAGCATTTT.

This clonotype appeared a few times. The rearrangement joins TRBV24-1 to TRBJ2-7, with 11 bases lining up with TRBD1. V gave up 4 bases and J gave up 2 bases; unmatched junction bases: 3. Germline V CDR1 and CDR2: KGHDR, SFDVKD. There are 15 residues in the CDR3. The CDR3 region has the DNA TGTGCCACCAGTGACCCGGGACAGGGGGCCTACGAGCAGTACTTC. This sequence encodes CATSDPGQGAYEQYF.

Ten or more counts support this clonotype. The final CDR3 position lacks the conserved phenylalanine or tryptophan, pointing to a likely read error. The chain is built from TRBV12-3 or TRBV12-4 and TRBJ2-2, with 8 bases that match TRBD2. With V trimmed by 4 bases and J by 5 bases, 12 bases remained unmatched. The CDR3 runs 17 residues. The CDR3 region has the DNA TGTGCCAGCAGTTCCTCCGTATTGCCGGGGGGGACCGGGGAGCTGTTTTCT. It specifies CASSSSVLPGGTGELFS.

Note on this clonotype: Possible read error: a much larger clone is one base away. CDR3 DNA: TGTGCCAGCAGTCGGACAGAAACTACTGAAGCTTGCTTT. Translation: CASSRTETTEACF. The chain uses TRBV6-1 and TRBJ1-1; D perhaps matches TRBD1 (6 bases). CDR3 length: 13 amino acids. Germline-derived CDR1 and CDR2 are MNHNS and SASEGT.